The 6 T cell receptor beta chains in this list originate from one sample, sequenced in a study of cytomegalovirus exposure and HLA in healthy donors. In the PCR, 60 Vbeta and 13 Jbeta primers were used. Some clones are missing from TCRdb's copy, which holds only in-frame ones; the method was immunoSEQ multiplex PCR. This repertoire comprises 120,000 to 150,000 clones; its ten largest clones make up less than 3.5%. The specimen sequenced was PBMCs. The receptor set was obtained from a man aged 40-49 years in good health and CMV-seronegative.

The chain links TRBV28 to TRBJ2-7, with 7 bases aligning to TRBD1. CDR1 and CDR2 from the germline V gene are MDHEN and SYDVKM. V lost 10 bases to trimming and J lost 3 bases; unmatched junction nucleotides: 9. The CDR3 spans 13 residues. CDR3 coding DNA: TGTGCCACCAAATCTCGGGACAGCTACGAGCAGTACTTC. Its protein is CATKSRDSYEQYF.

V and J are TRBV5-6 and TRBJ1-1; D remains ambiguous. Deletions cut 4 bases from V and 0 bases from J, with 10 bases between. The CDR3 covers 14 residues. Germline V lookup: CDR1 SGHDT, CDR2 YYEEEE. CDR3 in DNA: TGTGCCAGCAGCATTCTCCCTTTGAACACTGAAGCTTTCTTT. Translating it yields CASSILPLNTEAFF.

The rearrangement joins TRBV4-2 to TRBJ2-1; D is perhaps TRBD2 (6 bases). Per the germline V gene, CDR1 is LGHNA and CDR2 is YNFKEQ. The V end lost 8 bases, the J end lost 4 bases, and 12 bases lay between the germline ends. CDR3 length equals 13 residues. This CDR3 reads CASYRGLYNEQFF. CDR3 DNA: TGTGCCAGCTATCGGGGGTTATACAATGAGCAGTTCTTC.

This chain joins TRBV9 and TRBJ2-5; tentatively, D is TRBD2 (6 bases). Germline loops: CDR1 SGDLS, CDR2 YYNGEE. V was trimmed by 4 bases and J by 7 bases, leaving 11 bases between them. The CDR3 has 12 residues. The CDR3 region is CASSSGVGTQYF. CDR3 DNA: TGTGCCAGCAGCTCGGGGGTGGGGACCCAGTACTTC. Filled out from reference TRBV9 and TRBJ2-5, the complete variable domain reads DSGVTQTPKHLITATGQRVTLRCSPRSGDLSVYWYQQSLDQGLQFLIQYYNGEERAKGNILERFSAQQFPDLHSELNLSSLELGDSALYFCASSSGVGTQYFGPGTRLLVL.

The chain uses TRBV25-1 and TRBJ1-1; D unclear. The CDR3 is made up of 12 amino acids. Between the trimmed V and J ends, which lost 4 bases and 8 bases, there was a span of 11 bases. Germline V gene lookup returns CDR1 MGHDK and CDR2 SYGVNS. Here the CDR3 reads CASSGSISEAFF. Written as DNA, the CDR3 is TGTGCCAGCAGTGGAAGCATCTCCGAAGCTTTCTTT.

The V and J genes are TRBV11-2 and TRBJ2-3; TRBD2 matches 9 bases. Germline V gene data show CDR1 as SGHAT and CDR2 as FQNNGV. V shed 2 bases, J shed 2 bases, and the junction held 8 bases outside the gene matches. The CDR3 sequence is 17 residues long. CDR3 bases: TGTGCCAGCAGCTTATATAATAGCGGGGGTTTCACAGATACGCAGTATTTT. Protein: CASSLYNSGGFTDTQYF.